The 23 T cell receptor beta chains below come from one sample, sequenced in a study of identical twins. One entry per CDR3 protein results from TCRdb running MiXCR on the 5' RACE reads. The sample has roughly 250,000 distinct CDR3 sequences, more than 13% seen once; the top ten hold 8.8%. Sequences were obtained from memory (CD45RO+) T cells sorted from blood. These receptors came from a woman aged 18-29 years in good health.

This sequence joins TRBV3-1 and TRBJ1-1; D remains unclear. V lost 1 base to trimming and J lost 0 bases, with 6 bases between them. The germline CDR1 and CDR2 sequences are LGHDT and YNNKEL (reference sequence). The CDR3 contains 14 residues. CDR3 region: CASSQGLVNTEAFF. The CDR3 coding sequence is TGTGCCAGCAGCCAAGGACTGGTGAACACTGAAGCTTTCTTT.

This clonotype has only a few counts. The chain joins TRBV7-2 to TRBJ1-5; D might be TRBD1 (5 bases). CDR3 length equals 16 residues. Trimming took off 1 base at V and 0 bases at J, with 10 bases between the two ends. From germline, CDR1 is SGHTA and CDR2 FQGNSA. The CDR3 DNA sequence: TGTGCCAGCAGCTTAGGGGGCGCATATAGCAATCAGCCCCAGCATTTT. Its translation: CASSLGGAYSNQPQHF.

The chain joins TRBV20-1 to TRBJ2-3, with 7 positions matching TRBD2. Germline V CDR1 and CDR2: DFQATT, SNEGSKA (reference sequence). This CDR3 region has 14 residues. CDR3 in amino acids: CSELASGEQDTQYF. Here the CDR3 DNA reads TGCAGCGAGCTGGCGAGCGGGGAACAAGATACGCAGTATTTT.

This chain connects TRBV20-1 to TRBJ1-5; maybe TRBD1 (5 bases). V lost 5 bases and J 2 bases, leaving 10 bases between the germline ends. The CDR3 extends over 13 amino acids. Germline CDR1 is DFQATT and CDR2 is SNEGSKA (reference sequence). The CDR3 DNA reads as TGCAGTGCTTTAGGGGATGGCAATCAGCCCCAGCATTTT. It encodes CSALGDGNQPQHF.

The V and J genes are TRBV7-8 and TRBJ2-1, with D perhaps TRBD1 or TRBD2 (5 bases each). The germline gives CDR1 SGHVS, CDR2 FQNEAQ. The CDR3 has 14 residues. V dropped 2 bases and J dropped 6 bases, with 11 bases sitting between them. The CDR3, as DNA: TGTGCCAGCAGCTTAAGCCACGGGGCCAATGAGCAGTTCTTC. It translates to CASSLSHGANEQFF.

This clonotype was picked up many times. The chain carries TRBV12-5 and TRBJ2-1; 11 nucleotides match TRBD1. The CDR3 has 15 residues. With 6 bases clipped from V and 6 bases from J, the junction kept 7 bases outside the gene matches. CDR1 and CDR2 from the germline V gene are LGHNT and FRNRAP. CDR3 coding DNA: TGTGCTAGTGGCAGGGGACAGGGGGTAGGCAATGAGCAGTTCTTC. Its protein product is CASGRGQGVGNEQFF.

The chain joins TRBV12-3 or TRBV12-4 to TRBJ2-3; 13 positions agree with TRBD2. Unmatched junction bases numbered 16, after V lost 5 bases and J lost 2 bases. CDR3 length: 20 residues. CDR3 sequence (DNA): TGTGCCAGCAGTCCGCCCGGCCGTAGAGGACTAGCGGGGGCCACAGATACGCAGTATTTT. It specifies CASSPPGRRGLAGATDTQYF.

This clonotype was counted many times. This chain joins TRBV11-2 and TRBJ1-2, with D unresolved. Trimming stripped 0 bases from V and 4 bases from J, with 9 bases between. CDR3 length: 14 amino acids. Germline CDR1 is SGHAT and CDR2 is FQNNGV. The CDR3 DNA is TGTGCCAGCAGCTTAGAACCAGGAACCTATGGCTACACCTTC. Translated, it gives CASSLEPGTYGYTF.

The rearrangement links TRBV5-1 to TRBJ2-2; D gene ambiguous. The CDR3 runs to 15 residues. V was clipped by 0 bases and J by 0 bases, with 6 bases between them. Germline assignment: CDR1 SGHRS and CDR2 YFSETQ. The CDR3 region is CASSLDYPNTGELFF. The CDR3 coding sequence is TGCGCCAGCAGCTTGGACTACCCGAACACCGGGGAGCTGTTTTTT.

The V and J genes are TRBV3-1 and TRBJ1-2; D call uncertain. Germline V gene sequence: CDR1 LGHDT, CDR2 YNNKEL (reference sequence). CDR3 length: 13 amino acids. The V gene lost 4 bases and the J gene lost 8 bases, with 14 bases spanning the gap. This CDR3 is CASSPRKGSGYTF. In DNA, the CDR3 is TGTGCCAGCAGCCCGAGGAAAGGGTCAGGCTACACCTTC.

This sequence joins TRBV7-9 and TRBJ2-3; D is possibly TRBD2 (6 bases). This CDR3 is 13 amino acids long. Germline V gives CDR1 SEHNR, CDR2 FQNEAQ (reference sequence). V was shortened by 4 bases and J by 6 bases, with 11 bases between the two germline ends. The CDR3 spells CASSWAGGDTQYF. In nucleotides, the CDR3 is TGTGCCAGCAGCTGGGCAGGAGGGGATACGCAGTATTTT.

This clonotype was seen at least ten times. The chain joins TRBV5-6 to TRBJ2-3, with D perhaps TRBD1 (5 bases). The V end was cut by 4 bases, the J end by 6 bases, with 15 bases between. The CDR3 consists of 14 residues. Per germline, CDR1 SGHDT and CDR2 YYEEEE. The CDR3 reads CASSGGSAGDTQYF. The CDR3 nucleotides are TGTGCCAGCAGCGGTGGATCCGCAGGGGATACGCAGTATTTT. Supplemented by reference TRBV5-6 and TRBJ2-3, the full variable domain reads DAGVTQSPTHLIKTRGQQVTLRCSPKSGHDTVSWYQQALGQGPQFIFQYYEEEERQRGNFPDRFSGHQFPNYSSELNVNALLLGDSALYLCASSGGSAGDTQYFGPGTRLTVL.

This chain uses TRBV11-2 with TRBJ1-1; a weak D match, TRBD1 (5 bases). Between the trimmed V and J ends, which lost 0 bases and 1 base, there was a span of 9 bases. This CDR3 is built from 15 residues. Germline V lookup: CDR1 SGHAT, CDR2 FQNNGV. CDR3 protein: CASSLDPGGNTEAFF. CDR3 DNA sequence: TGTGCCAGCAGCTTAGATCCGGGGGGGAACACTGAAGCTTTCTTT.

This clonotype has a count of ten or more. This chain links TRBV12-3 or TRBV12-4 with TRBJ1-4, with TRBD1 matching over 9 bases. There are 14 residues in the CDR3. Trimming removed 6 bases from V and 10 bases from J; junction bases left unmatched: 9. In nucleotides, the CDR3 is TGTGCCAGCAGCCTCGACAGGGGGGGTGGAAAACTGTTTTTT. Translation: CASSLDRGGGKLFF.

The chain recombines TRBV9 with TRBJ2-5; TRBD2 matches 12 bases. CDR1 and CDR2 (germline): SGDLS, YYNGEE. With 0 bases clipped from V and 4 bases from J, the junction kept 10 bases outside the gene matches. CDR3 length: 18 residues. CDR3 protein: CASSVGRLAGALGETQYF. In nucleotides, the CDR3 is TGTGCCAGCAGCGTAGGAAGACTAGCGGGGGCTCTAGGAGAGACCCAGTACTTC. Filled out from reference TRBV9 and TRBJ2-5, the complete variable domain reads DSGVTQTPKHLITATGQRVTLRCSPRSGDLSVYWYQQSLDQGLQFLIQYYNGEERAKGNILERFSAQQFPDLHSELNLSSLELGDSALYFCASSVGRLAGALGETQYFGPGTRLLVL.

Only a few counts were recorded for this clonotype. The chain is built from TRBV20-1 and TRBJ2-1; 10 bases match TRBD2. Looked up from germline, CDR1 is DFQATT and CDR2 is SNEGSKA (reference sequence). V dropped 3 bases and J dropped 6; count of bases not matched to a gene: 11. This CDR3 is built from 16 residues. CDR3: CSASEEGTSVVNEQFF. The CDR3 DNA reads as TGCAGTGCTAGCGAGGAGGGGACTAGCGTTGTCAATGAGCAGTTCTTC.

In this sample, this clonotype turned up many times. V gene TRBV15 combines with J gene TRBJ1-4; no definite D call. The V end lost 3 bases, the J end lost 8 bases, and 1 base lay between the germline ends. CDR1 is LNHNV, CDR2 YYDKDF, per germline (reference sequence). This CDR3 contains 10 residues. CDR3 DNA: TGTGCCACCAGCAGGGAAAAACTGTTTTTT. Translating gives CATSREKLFF.

This clonotype was found a few times. The V call is TRBV6-1, the J call TRBJ2-1; TRBD2 might be the D (6 bases). The CDR3 sequence is 16 residues long. V was clipped by 0 bases and J by 4 bases, with 13 bases between them. Germline CDR1 and CDR2: MNHNS and SASEGT. CDR3 in amino acids: CASSEARGRTYNEQFF. In nucleotides, the CDR3 is TGTGCCAGCAGTGAAGCGCGGGGACGGACATACAATGAGCAGTTCTTC.

This clonotype was seen a handful of times. The chain couples TRBV6-5 to TRBJ2-1, with D perhaps being TRBD1 or TRBD2 (7 bases each). Germline-derived CDR1 and CDR2 are MNHEY and SVGAGI. This CDR3 is built from 18 residues. V lost 2 bases and J lost 1, with 18 bases in between. The CDR3 protein is CASSYTHSGGGSYNEQFF. CDR3 nucleotides: TGTGCCAGCAGTTACACCCATTCAGGGGGAGGGTCCTACAATGAGCAGTTCTTC.

A few counts support this clonotype. The chain recombines TRBV20-1 with TRBJ2-6; D is undetermined. Trimming pared 5 bases from V and 9 bases from J, leaving 11 bases between. The length of the CDR3 is 12 residues. The germline V gene encodes CDR1 DFQATT and CDR2 SNEGSKA (reference sequence). The CDR3 coding sequence is TGCAGTGCTCCGAAGGTGGACAACGTCCTGACTTTC. It is translated as CSAPKVDNVLTF.

In this sample, this clonotype turned up a few times. CDR3 bases: TGTGCCAGCAGCCGACAGGGTATCACTGAAGCTTTCTTT. Its protein is CASSRQGITEAFF. The J gene is TRBJ1-1, the V gene TRBV14, with 7 bases that match TRBD1. With 4 bases clipped from V and 4 bases from J, the junction kept 3 bases outside the gene matches. Per the germline V gene, CDR1 is SGHDN and CDR2 is FVKESK. This CDR3 is built from 13 residues.

This clonotype has a handful of counts. This chain joins TRBV4-2 and TRBJ2-5; the D is unclear. In germline, CDR1 is LGHNA, CDR2 YNFKEQ. This CDR3 comprises 14 residues. V lost 1 base and J lost 2, with 8 bases in between. The CDR3 here is CASSQVGSQETQYF. The CDR3, as DNA: TGTGCCAGCAGCCAAGTCGGCTCGCAAGAGACCCAGTACTTC.

J is TRBJ2-7 and V is TRBV25-1; 7 bases map to TRBD2. CDR1 is MGHDK, CDR2 SYGVNS, per germline. CDR3 length equals 14 residues. V lost 4 bases to trimming and J lost 6 bases; unmatched junction nucleotides: 9. In DNA form, the CDR3 reads TGTGCCAGCAGTGCTGGGGGGGGGACCTTCGAGCAGTACTTC. The encoded protein is CASSAGGGTFEQYF.